This T cell receptor (beta chain) is from a study of CD8 T cells in Susac syndrome (dated by TCRdb to the late 2010s). About the full investigation: Repertoire sequencing was used to test whether CD8+ T cell activation and differentiation in Susac syndrome was antigen driven. The study at large found these results: The number of individuals in the TCR sequencing and HLA analysis was recognized as being relatively small.

A remark on this clonotype: Its antigen is not yet known. No base quality information exists; no much larger clone differs at one position.

Peripheral blood CD8+ and CD4+ T cells from healthy donors, Susac syndrome patients and multiple sclerosis patients were profiled by high-throughput TCR beta sequencing. Treatment-naive patients with stable or active relapsing-remitting disease fulfilling revised McDonald criteria were used as multiple sclerosis controls. Bulk CD8+ and CD4+ T cells were purified magnetically by negative isolation, whereas CD8+ TEMRA cells were enriched by FACS. Blood was collected in EDTA tubes and processed within 24 hours, with PBMCs isolated through density gradient centrifugation. PBMCs intended for TCR sequencing were frozen in liquid nitrogen and were later thawed in a 37 degrees C water bath. The sorted or isolated CD4+, CD8+ and CD8+ TEMRA cells had a purity of 90% or higher. RNA was extracted using the RNeasy kit, and roughly 0.5 to 1 microgram was reverse transcribed with random hexamers. The immunoSEQ multiplex PCR assay, covering 54 Vbeta and 13 Jbeta segments, was used to amplify TCR beta CDR3 regions. Bias from PCR amplification was corrected by using a synthetic template baseline for primer optimization and for computational correction. Per the source publication's procedure: Only productive sequences were kept, with reads annotated to V, D and J genes according to IMGT and analyzed in immunoSEQ Analyzer. Clonality was computed as one minus Shannon entropy normalized by log2 of the number of productive unique sequences. For each patient and control, public and private clones were evaluated among the 100 most prevalent clones. A clone was defined as Susac-specific if it was absent from the healthy and MS cohorts, from some 1,100 published viral clones and from other ImmuneACCESS disease sequences. TCRdb's own reprocessing of the public reads used fastp at Q25 and MiXCR and kept productive beta chains. Entries that share a CDR3 protein sequence are merged under the most common genes and DNA. TCRdb's processing, not the study's, gives the V and J calls here. This sample is represented by 140,000 or so distinct CDR3 sequences; 95% of them were singletons. The ten largest clones represent 0.095% to 0.14% of the sample.

V and J are trimmed by 1 base and 0 bases, and the gene matches miss 8 bases of the junction. Reading from cysteine to phenylalanine, the CDR3 counts 18 amino acids. The DNA shown is the 54-base CDR3, in frame from base 1. Sequences SGHTA (CDR1) and FQGNSA (CDR2) are obtained from the germline V gene. The chain links TRBV7-2 with TRBJ2-5; 10 bases in the middle match TRBD2. The sequencing input was CD4+ T cells from PBMCs. The sequence was collected from a human donor with multiple sclerosis. The DNA is TGTGCCAGCAGCTTAGGTGGGAAGGGACTAGCGAACCAAGAGACCCAGTACTTC. Its protein product is CASSLGGKGLANQETQYF.